One sample yielded the 23 T cell receptor beta chains listed below, sequenced in a study of response to subunit inactivated influenza vaccine. TCRdb re-analysed the RT-PCR reads in MiXCR, keeping a single row per CDR3 protein. The sample yields about 500,000 distinct CDR3 sequences, approximately 15% seen once. The sample consisted of CD4+ T cells sorted from PBMCs, taken roughly 24 months after vaccination. The receptors were sampled from a man aged 50 to 69 who received an inactivated influenza vaccine.

With regard to this clonotype: One end of the junction is discordant with germline, which a read error may explain. The genes are TRBV12-3 or TRBV12-4 and TRBJ1-1; no clear D gene. This CDR3 is built from 16 residues. CDR3 region: CTSNGYVPTGNTEAFF. The DNA for the CDR3 is TGTACCAGCAATGGTTATGTCCCCACTGGGAACACTGAAGCTTTCTTT.

This CDR3 reads CAWKGYNEQFF. CDR3 coding DNA: TGTGCCTGGAAGGGTTACAATGAGCAGTTCTTC. V usage is TRBV30 and J usage is TRBJ2-1; D unresolved. This CDR3 spans 11 amino acids. Germline CDR1 reads GTSNPN; CDR2 reads SVGIG (reference sequence). Trimming stripped 4 bases from V and 4 bases from J, with 5 bases between.

There are a few counts of this clonotype. The V gene is TRBV20-1, the J gene TRBJ1-5; D gene unclear. From germline, CDR1 is DFQATT and CDR2 SNEGSKA (reference sequence). The CDR3 is 14 amino acids. V lost 5 bases and J lost 2, with 13 bases in between. The CDR3 DNA reads TGCAGTGCTCCTTACGGTCTAGGCAATCAGCCCCAGCATTTT. Amino acids: CSAPYGLGNQPQHF.

This clonotype was seen a handful of times. The chain joins TRBV7-2 to TRBJ2-1; 9 nucleotides match TRBD1. With V trimmed by 4 bases and J by 7 bases, 8 bases remained unmatched. The CDR3 totals 15 residues. CDR1 and CDR2 from the germline V gene are SGHTA and FQGNSA. CDR3 DNA sequence: TGTGCCAGCAGCTACATCGGGACAGGGCTAAATGAGCAGTTCTTC. Residues: CASSYIGTGLNEQFF.

In this sample, this clonotype turned up many times. This sequence joins TRBV14 and TRBJ2-1, with D perhaps given as TRBD1 or TRBD2 (7 bases each). Germline V gene lookup returns CDR1 SGHDN and CDR2 FVKESK. V shed 1 base and J shed 7 bases, with 14 bases lying between them. The CDR3 has 15 amino acids. The CDR3 here is CASSQVRGGSNEQFF. The CDR3 DNA sequence: TGTGCCAGCAGCCAAGTCAGGGGGGGCTCAAATGAGCAGTTCTTC.

A remark on this clonotype: One junction end does not reproduce the germline sequence, and a read error may be involved. The chain joins TRBV5-5 to TRBJ2-7; 7 bases line up with TRBD1. Germline CDR1 reads SGHKS; CDR2 reads YYEKEE (reference sequence). The CDR3 contains 15 residues. CDR3 sequence: CASRLYWTGPYEQYF. CDR3 DNA sequence: TGTGCCAGCCGCTTGTACTGGACAGGTCCCTACGAGCAGTACTTC.

In its sample, this clonotype was seen many times. This sequence joins TRBV7-3 and TRBJ2-3; the D is unclear. Trimming left V 6 bases short and J 2 bases short, with 18 bases between. CDR3 length: 16 amino acids. Germline lookup yields CDR1 SGHTA and CDR2 FQGTGA. The CDR3 region has the DNA TGTGCCAGCAGTTTATACGGCCTACCATCCACAGATACGCAGTATTTT. Residues: CASSLYGLPSTDTQYF.

The rearrangement joins TRBV12-3 or TRBV12-4 to TRBJ2-1; 8 bases are shared with TRBD2. V lost 2 bases, J lost 9 bases, and 9 bases stayed unmatched. This CDR3 region has 15 residues. CDR3 sequence: CASSLMGLGAGEQFF. CDR3 nucleotide sequence: TGTGCCAGCAGTTTAATGGGACTAGGGGCTGGTGAGCAGTTCTTC.

The rearrangement uses TRBV7-2 and TRBJ2-1; 14 bases map to TRBD2. The CDR3 consists of 16 residues. V lost 4 bases to trimming and J lost 3 bases; unmatched junction nucleotides: 2. Looked up from germline, CDR1 is SGHTA and CDR2 is FQGNSA. For the CDR3, the DNA is TGTGCCAGCAGCTCGACTAGCGGGGGGGACTACAATGAGCAGTTCTTC. Protein: CASSSTSGGDYNEQFF.

This chain uses TRBV7-9 with TRBJ2-1; 7 positions match TRBD2. The CDR3 has 15 residues. CDR1 is SEHNR and CDR2 is FQNEAQ in the germline V gene (reference sequence). V shed 5 bases and J 4 bases; nucleotides not matched to a gene: 8. The CDR3 DNA reads as TGTGCCAGCAGCCAAGGCTCTAGCGGATACAATGAGCAGTTCTTC. The encoded protein is CASSQGSSGYNEQFF.

This clonotype was counted a few times. This chain links TRBV6-2 or TRBV6-3 with TRBJ2-5; 7 positions agree with TRBD2. CDR1 and CDR2 from the germline V gene are MNHEY and SVGEGT. V lost 4 bases and J lost 5; bases outside the gene matches: 13. CDR3 length equals 16 residues. As DNA, the CDR3 is TGTGCCAGCAGTTCCACCCAAGCGGGAAACTGGGAGACCCAGTACTTC. It is translated as CASSSTQAGNWETQYF.

This clonotype was seen many times. The V gene is TRBV12-3 or TRBV12-4, the J gene TRBJ2-6, with D perhaps matching TRBD1 (6 bases). V lost 7 bases and J 0 bases, leaving 10 bases between the germline ends. The CDR3 loop spans 15 amino acids. The CDR3 loop reads CASILGGSGANVLTF. CDR3 DNA sequence: TGTGCCAGCATCTTAGGGGGCTCTGGGGCCAACGTCCTGACTTTC.

A few counts support this clonotype. V gene TRBV9 combines with J gene TRBJ2-3; no clear D gene. CDR3 length: 15 residues. CDR1 is SGDLS and CDR2 is YYNGEE in the germline V gene. V lost 0 bases to trimming and J lost 0 bases, with 8 bases between them. The CDR3 sequence: CASSVGVSSTDTQYF. CDR3 in DNA: TGTGCCAGCAGCGTAGGGGTCTCTAGCACAGATACGCAGTATTTT.

V and J are TRBV30 and TRBJ1-1, with D possibly matching TRBD1 (5 bases). Germline lookup yields CDR1 GTSNPN and CDR2 SVGIG (reference sequence). Trimming shortened V by 8 bases and J by 3 bases, and 19 bases separated the two germline ends. This CDR3 comprises 14 residues. The CDR3 sequence: CARSPGRGDTEAFF. CDR3 in DNA: TGTGCCAGAAGTCCAGGGCGGGGAGACACTGAAGCTTTCTTT. The full variable domain, rest sourced from reference TRBV30 and TRBJ1-1, is SQTIHQWPATLVQPVGSPLSLECTVEGTSNPNLYWYRQAAGRGLQLLFYSVGIGQISSEVPQNLSASRPQDRQFILSSKKLLLSDSGFYLCARSPGRGDTEAFFGQGTRLTVV.

The J gene is TRBJ2-3, the V gene TRBV4-1; TRBD2 matches at 7 bases. The CDR3 sequence is 14 residues long. Germline V lookup: CDR1 MGHRA, CDR2 YSYEKL. The V gene end was trimmed by 3 bases and the J gene end by 4 bases; junction bases not matched to a gene: 4. The CDR3 is CASSQGRGADTQYF. CDR3 in DNA: TGCGCCAGCAGCCAGGGACGGGGGGCAGATACGCAGTATTTT.

This clonotype was picked up a small number of times. The V call is TRBV9, the J call TRBJ2-5; TRBD2 matches 11 bases. The CDR3 runs 16 residues. The V segment lost 3 bases and the J segment 0 bases; nucleotides outside the gene matches: 4. Germline-derived CDR1 and CDR2 are SGDLS and YYNGEE. The CDR3 loop is CASSAASGGYQETQYF. In DNA, the CDR3 is TGTGCCAGCAGCGCAGCTAGCGGGGGGTACCAAGAGACCCAGTACTTC.

V usage is TRBV29-1 and J usage is TRBJ2-5; D unclear. Per germline, CDR1 SQVTM and CDR2 ANQGSEA. The CDR3 extends over 10 amino acids. V was pared by 7 bases and J by 5 bases, with 8 bases between. CDR3 loop: CSGSVETQYF. The CDR3 nucleotides are TGCAGCGGTTCAGTGGAGACCCAGTACTTC.

Only a few counts were recorded for this clonotype. The chain combines TRBV6-2 or TRBV6-3 with TRBJ2-1, with D unresolved. From germline, CDR1 is MNHEY and CDR2 SVGEGT. The V end lost 6 bases, the J end lost 11 bases, and 8 bases lay between the germline ends. CDR3 size: 10 residues. CDR3 DNA: TGTGCCAGCAGCCAAGGCAAGCAGTTCTTC. Its protein product is CASSQGKQFF.

The chain links TRBV30 to TRBJ1-1; unclear D gene. The CDR3 covers 13 residues. Trimming stripped 3 bases from V and 1 base from J, with 9 bases between. Germline loops: CDR1 GTSNPN, CDR2 SVGIG (reference sequence). CDR3 nucleotide sequence: TGTGCCTGGAGGAACACTGGGAACACTGAAGCTTTCTTT. It yields the protein CAWRNTGNTEAFF.

The chain carries TRBV6-2 or TRBV6-3 and TRBJ2-5, with 12 bases that match TRBD2. CDR1 and CDR2 from the germline V gene are MNHEY and SVGEGT. The CDR3 covers 16 residues. The ends lost 4 bases at V and 2 bases at J; junction bases unmatched: 5. CDR3 sequence (DNA): TGTGCCAGCAGTTCAAGACTAGCGGGAGCACAAGAGACCCAGTACTTC. Protein: CASSSRLAGAQETQYF.

This clonotype was seen more than once but under ten times. This chain uses TRBV14 with TRBJ2-2; TRBD1 matches 9 bases. Germline CDR1 and CDR2: SGHDN and FVKESK. The V and J ends lost 2 bases and 5 bases, in that order; junction bases with no gene match: 9. The CDR3 runs to 17 residues. The CDR3 here is CASSQPTGGARTGELFF. CDR3 nucleotides: TGTGCCAGCAGCCAACCTACAGGGGGCGCGCGGACCGGGGAGCTGTTTTTT.

This clonotype was seen a handful of times. As DNA, the CDR3 is TGTGCCAGCAGCTTCAACTTTGGAGATACGCAGTATTTT. Translation gives CASSFNFGDTQYF. The chain joins TRBV7-2 to TRBJ2-3; no clear D gene. The V gene lost 3 bases and the J gene lost 5 bases, with 9 bases spanning the gap. In germline, CDR1 is SGHTA, CDR2 FQGNSA. The length of the CDR3 is 13 residues. The full variable domain, completed using reference TRBV7-2 and TRBJ2-3, is GAGVSQSPSNKVTEKGKDVELRCDPISGHTALYWYRQSLGQGLEFLIYFQGNSAPDKSGLPSDRFSAERTGGSVSTLTIQRTQQEDSAVYLCASSFNFGDTQYFGPGTRLTVL.

The chain is built from TRBV6-1 and TRBJ2-2, with D perhaps matching TRBD2 (6 bases). The V end lost 9 bases, the J end lost 2 bases, and 13 bases lay between the germline ends. The CDR3 loop spans 14 amino acids. Germline CDR1 and CDR2: MNHNS and SASEGT. The DNA of the CDR3 is TGTGCCAGTAGGGGACTTGCCAACACCGGGGAGCTGTTTTTT. It is translated as CASRGLANTGELFF.